The 3 T cell receptor beta chains below were found in one sample sequenced in a study of cytomegalovirus exposure and HLA in healthy donors. The PCR employed 60 Vbeta primers together with 13 Jbeta primers. Sequenced by immunoSEQ multiplex PCR; TCRdb stores in-frame clones only, minus some. Of under 200,000 clones in the sample, approximately 81% were seen once. Sequencing input: PBMCs. The receptors derive from a man aged 18 to 30 in good health and CMV-seronegative.

The CDR3 loop is CASSLYQSGENIGNTIYF. CDR3 nucleotide sequence: TGCGCCAGCAGCTTGTACCAGTCAGGGGAAAATATTGGAAACACCATATATTTT. The chain couples TRBV5-1 to TRBJ1-3; D possibly corresponds to TRBD1 (6 bases). The V end was cut by 1 base, the J end by 3 bases, with 20 bases between. The germline V gene encodes CDR1 SGHRS and CDR2 YFSETQ. CDR3 length equals 18 residues.

The chain uses TRBV11-2 and TRBJ2-2; no firm D call. Between the trimmed V and J ends, which lost 5 bases and 7 bases, there was a span of 14 bases. Germline-derived CDR1 and CDR2 are SGHAT and FQNNGV. This CDR3 has 14 amino acids. CDR3 nucleotide sequence: TGTGCCAGCAGCCAAACCGCCGGTGGCGGGGAGCTGTTTTTT. It specifies CASSQTAGGGELFF.

The chain combines TRBV6-1 with TRBJ1-4; D unresolved. Germline V gene lookup returns CDR1 MNHNS and CDR2 SASEGT. Trimming shortened V by 0 bases and J by 4 bases, and 12 bases separated the two germline ends. This CDR3 region has 16 residues. This CDR3 reads CASSEATGEGNEKLFF. The CDR3, as DNA: TGTGCCAGCAGTGAAGCGACGGGAGAGGGTAATGAAAAACTGTTTTTT.